Included here is one T cell receptor (beta chain) sequence, with context. Its antigen is unidentified. The data are from a study of cytotoxic CD8 clonotypes in ibrutinib-treated CLL. Turning to the study itself: Outcomes included 25 or so partial and 2 complete responses; after median roughly 71 months, approximately 15 stayed remitted and about 12 progressed. Overall study findings and caveats: Under therapy, public clonotypes either contracted or stayed stable, and they were uncommon.

Repertoires were generated with immunoSEQ multiplex PCR, while TCRdb's copy carries only in-frame clones and drops some. The repertoire holds about 140,000 clones, with 60% to 85% as singletons. This CDR3 contains 15 residues. Germline CDR1 SGHVS, CDR2 FNYEAQ. V dropped 5 bases and J dropped 0 bases, with 10 bases sitting between them. The chain recombines TRBV7-6 with TRBJ2-2; D could derive from TRBD1 or TRBD2 (5 bases each). The clonotype was recovered from a human donor with chronic lymphocytic leukemia. This specimen consisted of PBMCs, obtained after 12 months of ibrutinib treatment. The CDR3 here is CASSVWDPNTGELFF. DNA for the CDR3: TGTGCCAGCAGCGTCTGGGACCCGAACACCGGGGAGCTGTTTTTT.